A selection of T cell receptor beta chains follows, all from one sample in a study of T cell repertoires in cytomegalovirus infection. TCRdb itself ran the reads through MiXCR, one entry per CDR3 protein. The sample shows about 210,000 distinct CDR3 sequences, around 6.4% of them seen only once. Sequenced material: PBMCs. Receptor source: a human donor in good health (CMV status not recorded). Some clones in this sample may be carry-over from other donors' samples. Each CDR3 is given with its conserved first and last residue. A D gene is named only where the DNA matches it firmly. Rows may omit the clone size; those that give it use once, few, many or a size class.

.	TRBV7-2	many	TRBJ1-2	CASSLLRGASLGNYGYTF	TGTGCCAGCAGCTTACTTAGGGGGGCTAGCCTGGGGAACTATGGCTACACCTTC
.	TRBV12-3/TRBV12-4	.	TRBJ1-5	CASSSRLWEPQHF	TGTGCCAGCAGTTCCCGACTCTGGGAGCCCCAGCATTTT
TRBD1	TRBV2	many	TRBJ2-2	CASRDRGPNGELFF	TGTGCCAGCAGGGACAGGGGGCCGAACGGGGAGCTGTTTTTT
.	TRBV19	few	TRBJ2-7	CASSITTVGSYEQYF	TGTGCCAGTAGTATCACGACAGTCGGATCCTACGAGCAGTACTTC
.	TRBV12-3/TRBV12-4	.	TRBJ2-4	CASSFTSAKNIQYF	TGTGCCAGCAGTTTCACATCGGCCAAAAACATTCAGTACTTC
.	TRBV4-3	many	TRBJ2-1	CASSSRSGDEQFF	TGCGCCAGCAGCTCCAGGAGTGGGGATGAGCAGTTCTTC
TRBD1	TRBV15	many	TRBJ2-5	CATSRDTGGRETQYF	TGTGCCACCAGCAGAGATACAGGGGGTCGGGAGACCCAGTACTTC
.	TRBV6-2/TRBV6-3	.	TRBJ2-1	CASKGGGPYNEQFF	TGTGCCAGCAAAGGGGGGGGGCCCTACAATGAGCAGTTCTTC
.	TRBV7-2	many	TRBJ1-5	CASSLVGGQPQHF	TGTGCCAGCAGCTTAGTGGGGGGACAGCCCCAGCATTTT
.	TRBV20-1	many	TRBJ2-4	CSARDRGDIQYF	TGCAGTGCTAGAGACAGGGGTGACATTCAGTACTTC
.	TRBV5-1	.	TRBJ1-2	CASSLATGQGYTF	TGCGCCAGCAGCTTGGCCACAGGGCAGGGCTACACCTTC
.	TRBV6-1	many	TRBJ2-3	CASSWVPGRPDTQYF	TGTGCCAGCAGTTGGGTACCGGGGAGACCAGATACGCAGTATTTT
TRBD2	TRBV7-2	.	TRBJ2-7	CASSLFGGRATYEQYF	TGTGCCAGCAGCTTATTTGGGGGGAGGGCTACCTACGAGCAGTACTTC
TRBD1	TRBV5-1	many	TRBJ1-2	CASNPGQGGYGYTF	TGCGCCAGCAACCCGGGACAGGGAGGTTATGGCTACACCTTC
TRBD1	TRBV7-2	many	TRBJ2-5	CASSPGTGGTQYF	TGTGCCAGCAGCCCTGGGACAGGGGGGACCCAGTACTTC
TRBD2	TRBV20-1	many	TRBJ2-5	CSASRSGVETQYF	TGCAGTGCCAGCCGGAGCGGGGTGGAGACCCAGTACTTC
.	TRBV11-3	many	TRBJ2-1	CASSLTGVHGEQFF	TGTGCCAGCAGCTTAACTGGGGTCCACGGTGAGCAGTTCTTC
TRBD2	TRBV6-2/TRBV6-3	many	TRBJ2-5	CASSYSGAYGTQYF	TGTGCCAGCAGCTATAGCGGGGCCTACGGGACCCAGTACTTC
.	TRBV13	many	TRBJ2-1	CASSLYPLLGAPGWRDNNEQFF	TGTGCCAGCAGCTTGTATCCCTTGCTGGGTGCACCCGGGTGGAGGGATAACAATGAGCAGTTCTTC
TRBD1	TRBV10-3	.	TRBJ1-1	CAIRTGGRTEAFF	TGTGCCATCAGGACAGGGGGGCGGACTGAAGCTTTCTTT
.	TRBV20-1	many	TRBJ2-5	CSALRTGGGETQYF	TGCAGTGCTCTGCGGACAGGAGGAGGGGAGACCCAGTACTTC
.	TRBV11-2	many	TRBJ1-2	CASSLGGVYGYTF	TGTGCCAGCAGCTTAGGGGGAGTTTATGGCTACACCTTC
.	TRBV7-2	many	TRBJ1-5	CASSFWGTNQPQHF	TGTGCCAGCAGTTTCTGGGGGACCAATCAGCCCCAGCATTTT
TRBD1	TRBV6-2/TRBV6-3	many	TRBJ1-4	CASSPYDRGEELFF	TGTGCCAGCAGCCCCTATGACAGGGGTGAAGAACTGTTTTTT
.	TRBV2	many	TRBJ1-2	CASSEALPDANYGYTF	TGTGCCAGCAGTGAAGCGCTTCCGGACGCTAACTATGGCTACACCTTC
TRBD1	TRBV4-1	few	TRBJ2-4	CASSQDPDRGDIQYF	TGCGCCAGCAGCCAAGATCCGGACAGGGGTGACATTCAGTACTTC